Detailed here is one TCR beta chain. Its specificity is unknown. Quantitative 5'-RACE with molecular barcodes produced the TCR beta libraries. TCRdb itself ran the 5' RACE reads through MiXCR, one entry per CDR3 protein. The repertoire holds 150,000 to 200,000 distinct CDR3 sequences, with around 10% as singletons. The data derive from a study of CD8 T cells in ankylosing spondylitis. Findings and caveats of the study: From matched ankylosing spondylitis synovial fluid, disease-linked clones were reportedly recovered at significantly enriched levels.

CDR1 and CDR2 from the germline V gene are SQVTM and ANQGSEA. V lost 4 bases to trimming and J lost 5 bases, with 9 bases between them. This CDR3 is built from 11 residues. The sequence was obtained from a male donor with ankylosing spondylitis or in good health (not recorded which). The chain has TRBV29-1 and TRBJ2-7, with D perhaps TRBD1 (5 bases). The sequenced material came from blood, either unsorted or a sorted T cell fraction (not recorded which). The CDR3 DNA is TGCAGCGTTGTAGGGGCCCACGAGCAGTACTTC. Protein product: CSVVGAHEQYF.